Following are 23 T cell receptor beta chains from one sample sequenced in a study of technical replicates of blood from a handful of donors. Here immunoSEQ multiplex PCR was the method, and the copy in TCRdb shows in-frame clones only, minus some. The sample lists tens of thousands of clones; roughly 96% were seen once. The sample was T cells isolated from PBMCs. Receptors originate from a human donor in good health.

The chain employs TRBV6-5 and TRBJ1-2; 10 bases map to TRBD1. This CDR3 region has 14 residues. Trimming removed 4 bases from V and 2 bases from J; junction bases left unmatched: 1. Per the germline V gene, CDR1 is MNHEY and CDR2 is SVGAGI. The CDR3 region is CASSWGQGNYGYTF. CDR3 nucleotides: TGTGCCAGCAGTTGGGGACAGGGGAACTATGGCTACACCTTC.

The rearrangement uses TRBV5-8 and TRBJ2-1; 12 bases line up with TRBD2. The ends lost 4 bases at V and 12 bases at J; junction bases unmatched: 11. This CDR3 spans 15 amino acids. Germline lookup yields CDR1 SGHTS and CDR2 YDEGEE. The CDR3 DNA sequence: TGTGCCAGCAGCCCGGTGACTAGCGGGAGATTTTGGCAGTTCTTC. It codes for CASSPVTSGRFWQFF.

The chain has TRBV5-5 and TRBJ1-2; TRBD1 agrees at 7 bases. CDR1 SGHKS and CDR2 YYEKEE come from the germline V gene (reference sequence). V lost 5 bases to trimming and J lost 5 bases; unmatched junction nucleotides: 6. The CDR3 loop spans 13 amino acids. The chain's CDR3 is CASREPGQYGYTF. The CDR3 DNA reads as TGTGCCAGCAGGGAACCGGGACAGTATGGCTACACCTTC.

This clone was seen only once. The chain combines TRBV15 with TRBJ2-7, with no clear D. This CDR3 spans 15 amino acids. Trimming cost V 0 bases and J 6 bases, with 15 bases left between them. Germline V lookup: CDR1 LNHNV, CDR2 YYDKDF (reference sequence). CDR3 nucleotide sequence: TGTGCCACCAGCAGAGATGATCCCCCTCGAGGCGAGCAGTACTTC. This translates into CATSRDDPPRGEQYF.

The chain carries TRBV5-1 and TRBJ1-2; the D gene is possibly TRBD1 (5 bases). The V and J ends lost 4 bases and 4 bases respectively, with 14 bases between them. This CDR3 spans 14 amino acids. Germline CDR1 SGHRS, CDR2 YFSETQ. The CDR3 DNA reads as TGCGCCAGCAGCCCCGGGCAGGGAGGCTATGGCTACACCTTC. Translation gives CASSPGQGGYGYTF.

The chain joins TRBV6-1 to TRBJ1-6; 7 positions match TRBD1. Looked up from germline, CDR1 is MNHNS and CDR2 is SASEGT. With 4 bases clipped from V and 7 bases from J, the junction kept 4 bases outside the gene matches. CDR3 length equals 14 residues. The CDR3 nucleotides read TGTGCCAGCAGTGTCGGGACAGACAATTCACCCCTCCACTTT. This encodes CASSVGTDNSPLHF.

The chain carries TRBV7-6 and TRBJ2-7; D is possibly TRBD1 (5 bases). Deletions cut 5 bases from V and 6 bases from J, with 14 bases between. The CDR3 consists of 13 residues. Per germline, CDR1 SGHVS and CDR2 FNYEAQ. The CDR3 reads CASSPTEDLEQYF. The DNA of the CDR3 is TGTGCCAGCAGCCCGACAGAGGATCTCGAGCAGTACTTC.

In DNA, the CDR3 is TGTGCCAGCAGTGCGATGACAGGGCAAGAGACCCAGTACTTC. This gives the protein CASSAMTGQETQYF. V is TRBV2 and J is TRBJ2-5; 7 bases map to TRBD1. With 4 bases clipped from V and 2 bases from J, the junction kept 4 bases outside the gene matches. Per germline, CDR1 SNHLY and CDR2 FYNNEI. The CDR3 sequence is 14 residues long.

The rearrangement links TRBV5-1 to TRBJ2-7, with 7 positions matching TRBD2. After removal of 4 bases from V and 2 bases from J, the junction contained 9 bases not matched to a gene. CDR1 and CDR2 (germline): SGHRS, YFSETQ. This CDR3 contains 15 residues. This CDR3 is CASSLMTSFAYEQYF. The CDR3 DNA sequence: TGCGCCAGCAGCCTAATGACTAGCTTCGCCTACGAGCAGTACTTC.

The V and J genes are TRBV9 and TRBJ1-4; D possibly corresponds to TRBD1 (5 bases). Germline loops: CDR1 SGDLS, CDR2 YYNGEE. The CDR3 is made up of 15 amino acids. V shed 0 bases and J shed 7 bases, with 13 bases lying between them. The DNA for the CDR3 is TGTGCCAGCAGCGTAGGGGCCCAGGGAGGTGAAAAACTGTTTTTT. Encoded protein: CASSVGAQGGEKLFF.

This rearrangement joins TRBV6-6 to TRBJ1-2; D is unclear. This CDR3 has 11 residues. The germline V gene encodes CDR1 MNHNY and CDR2 SVGAGI (reference sequence). CDR3 residues: CAVRNRYGYTF. For the CDR3, the DNA is TGTGCTGTGAGGAATCGCTATGGCTACACCTTC.

V is TRBV4-1 and J is TRBJ1-4, with D hard to call. This CDR3 contains 13 residues. The V end was cut by 0 bases, the J end by 7 bases, with 6 bases between. Per the germline V gene, CDR1 is MGHRA and CDR2 is YSYEKL. This chain's CDR3 is CASSQDWSEKLFF. The CDR3, as DNA: TGCGCCAGCAGCCAAGACTGGAGTGAAAAACTGTTTTTT.

The chain employs TRBV9 and TRBJ1-1; D gene unclear. Looked up from germline, CDR1 is SGDLS and CDR2 is YYNGEE. CDR3 length: 15 residues. The germline V and J ends were trimmed by 4 bases and 1 base, with 14 bases remaining between them. CDR3 residues: CASSPSGGPNTEAFF. Here the CDR3 DNA reads TGTGCCAGCAGCCCGAGCGGTGGCCCGAACACTGAAGCTTTCTTT.

This clone was seen once. The chain employs TRBV7-9 and TRBJ2-7, with 10 nucleotides matching TRBD2. Germline CDR1 is SEHNR and CDR2 is FQNEAQ (reference sequence). CDR3 size: 18 residues. The ends lost 4 bases at V and 2 bases at J; junction bases unmatched: 14. CDR3 nucleotide sequence: TGTGCCAGCAGCTCTAGCGGGAGCTGGACTTCGAAGACCTACGAGCAGTACTTC. Translation gives CASSSSGSWTSKTYEQYF.

The chain joins TRBV28 to TRBJ1-1; weak D call: TRBD1 (6 bases). This CDR3 region has 14 residues. The V end was cut by 5 bases, the J end by 1 base, with 11 bases between. Germline V CDR1 and CDR2: MDHEN, SYDVKM. CDR3 DNA: TGTGCCAGCAGTCCCCTACAGGGGAACACTGAAGCTTTCTTT. Encoded protein: CASSPLQGNTEAFF.

CDR3 in DNA: TGTGCCAGCAGCGCGGGGACTAGCGGGAGCAATGAGCAGTTCTTC. It specifies CASSAGTSGSNEQFF. The V call is TRBV9, the J call TRBJ2-1, with TRBD2 matching over 14 bases. Germline CDR1 SGDLS, CDR2 YYNGEE. V shed 3 bases, J shed 6 bases, and the junction held 2 bases outside the gene matches. The length of the CDR3 is 15 residues.

J is TRBJ1-5 and V is TRBV19; 8 bases are shared with TRBD1. The CDR3 is made up of 16 amino acids. The J segment lost 5 bases and the V segment lost 3 bases, leaving 9 bases of the junction unmatched. Germline V gene lookup returns CDR1 LNHDA and CDR2 SQIVND (reference sequence). The CDR3 loop reads CASSIGGAGGDQPQHF. CDR3 coding DNA: TGTGCCAGTAGTATTGGGGGGGCAGGGGGCGATCAGCCCCAGCATTTT.

This chain connects TRBV21-1 to TRBJ2-7; whether TRBD2, the table's D call, matches the DNA was not checked. TRBV21-1 is assigned pseudogene status. The CDR3 has 19 residues. The CDR3 sequence is CASTASTLAGGGLSYEQYF. The DNA of the CDR3 is TGTGCCAGCACAGCCTCGACATTAGCGGGAGGAGGGTTGTCCTACGAGCAGTACTTC.

V usage is TRBV30 and J usage is TRBJ2-1; D may be TRBD2 (6 bases). CDR1 GTSNPN and CDR2 SVGIG come from the germline V gene (reference sequence). V gave up 8 bases and J gave up 9 bases, with 17 bases separating them. The length of the CDR3 is 12 residues. CDR3: CASGLDSGEQFF. CDR3 in DNA: TGTGCCAGCGGCCTCGATAGCGGTGAGCAGTTCTTC.

V gene TRBV10-3 combines with J gene TRBJ1-1; the D gene is possibly TRBD1 (5 bases). The germline gives CDR1 ENHRY, CDR2 SYGVKD. The CDR3 sequence is 16 residues long. The V and J ends lost 2 bases and 4 bases respectively, with 17 bases between them. The CDR3 spells CAISEGGRTIPTEAFF. The CDR3 DNA reads TGTGCCATCAGTGAGGGGGGACGGACTATTCCCACTGAAGCTTTCTTT.

The chain couples TRBV6-5 to TRBJ2-7; D remains unclear. The V and J ends lost 0 bases and 1 base respectively, with 10 bases between them. The CDR3 covers 15 residues. Germline CDR1 and CDR2: MNHEY and SVGAGI. CDR3 bases: TGTGCCAGCAGTTACTCGAGCACGGGTTCCTACGAGCAGTACTTC. It is translated as CASSYSSTGSYEQYF.

This rearrangement joins TRBV28 to TRBJ2-1, with 9 bases that match TRBD2. The CDR3 contains 16 residues. Germline trimming cut 6 bases from V and 4 bases from J; bases unmatched to any gene: 10. CDR1 and CDR2 from the germline V gene are MDHEN and SYDVKM. For the CDR3, the DNA is TGTGCCAGCAGGGAGCCGGGACTAGCCTCTTACAATGAGCAGTTCTTC. Protein product: CASREPGLASYNEQFF.

The chain links TRBV29-1 to TRBJ1-2; D is ambiguous. The CDR3 is made up of 13 amino acids. V was pared by 4 bases and J by 1 base, with 10 bases between. CDR1 SQVTM and CDR2 ANQGSEA come from the germline V gene. DNA for the CDR3: TGCAGCGTTGTCAGGCCCGATAACTATGGCTACACCTTC. Its protein is CSVVRPDNYGYTF.